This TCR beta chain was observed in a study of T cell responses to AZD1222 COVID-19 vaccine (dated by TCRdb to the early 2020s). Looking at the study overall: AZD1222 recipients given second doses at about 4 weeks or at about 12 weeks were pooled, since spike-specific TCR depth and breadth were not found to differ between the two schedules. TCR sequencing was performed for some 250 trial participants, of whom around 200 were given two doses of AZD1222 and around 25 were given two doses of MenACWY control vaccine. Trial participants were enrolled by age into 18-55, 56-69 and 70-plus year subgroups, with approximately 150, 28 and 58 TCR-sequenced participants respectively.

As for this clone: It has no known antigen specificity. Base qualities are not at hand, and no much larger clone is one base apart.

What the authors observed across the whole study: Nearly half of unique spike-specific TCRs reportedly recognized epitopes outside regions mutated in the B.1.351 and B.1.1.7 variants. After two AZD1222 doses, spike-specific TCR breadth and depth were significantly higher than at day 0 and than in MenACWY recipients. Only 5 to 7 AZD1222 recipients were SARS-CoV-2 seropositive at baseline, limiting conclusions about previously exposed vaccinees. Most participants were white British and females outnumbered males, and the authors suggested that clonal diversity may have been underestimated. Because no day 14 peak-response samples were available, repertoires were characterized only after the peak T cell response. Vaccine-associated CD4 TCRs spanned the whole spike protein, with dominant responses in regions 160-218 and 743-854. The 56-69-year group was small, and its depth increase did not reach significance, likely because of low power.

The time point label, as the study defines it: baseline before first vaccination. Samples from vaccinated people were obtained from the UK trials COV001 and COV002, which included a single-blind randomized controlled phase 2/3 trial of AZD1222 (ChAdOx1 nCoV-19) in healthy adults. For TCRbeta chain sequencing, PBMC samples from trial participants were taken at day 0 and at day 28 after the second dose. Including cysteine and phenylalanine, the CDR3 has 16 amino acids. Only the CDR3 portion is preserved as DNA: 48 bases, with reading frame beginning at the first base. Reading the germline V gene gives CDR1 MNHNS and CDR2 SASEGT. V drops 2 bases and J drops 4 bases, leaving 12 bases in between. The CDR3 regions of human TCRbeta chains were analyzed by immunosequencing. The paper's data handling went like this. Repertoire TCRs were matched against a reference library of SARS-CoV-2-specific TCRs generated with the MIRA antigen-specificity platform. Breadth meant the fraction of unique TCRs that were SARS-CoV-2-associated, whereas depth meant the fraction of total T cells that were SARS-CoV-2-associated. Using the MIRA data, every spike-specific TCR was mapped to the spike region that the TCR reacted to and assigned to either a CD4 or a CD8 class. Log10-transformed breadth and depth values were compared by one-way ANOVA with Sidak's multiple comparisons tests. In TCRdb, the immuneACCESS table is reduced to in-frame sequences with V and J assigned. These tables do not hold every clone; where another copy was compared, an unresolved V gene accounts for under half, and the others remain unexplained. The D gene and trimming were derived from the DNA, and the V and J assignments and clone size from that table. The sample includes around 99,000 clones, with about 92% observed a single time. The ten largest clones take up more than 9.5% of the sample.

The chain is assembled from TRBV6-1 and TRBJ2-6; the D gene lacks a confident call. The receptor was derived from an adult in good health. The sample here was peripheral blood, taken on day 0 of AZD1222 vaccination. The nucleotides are TGTGCCAGCAGTGAATGGGTTACATCCGGGGCCAACGTCCTGACTTTC. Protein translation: CASSEWVTSGANVLTF.